The 16 T cell receptor beta chains in this list originate from one sample, sequenced in a study of cytomegalovirus exposure and HLA in healthy donors. Primers: 60 Vbeta forward and 13 Jbeta reverse. Clones were sequenced by immunoSEQ multiplex PCR, and TCRdb holds only the in-frame ones, with some missing. Of about 200,000 clones listed, approximately 83% are singletons. Specimen: PBMCs. These receptors were collected from a girl between 10 and 17 years old in good health and CMV-seronegative.

The J gene is TRBJ2-3, the V gene TRBV2; D might be TRBD2 (6 bases). From germline, CDR1 is SNHLY and CDR2 FYNNEI. The ends were cut back, 6 bases at V and 2 bases at J, with 9 bases in the middle. There are 13 residues in the CDR3. CDR3 amino acids: CASRVGLTDTQYF. The CDR3 region has the DNA TGTGCCAGCAGGGTGGGACTCACAGATACGCAGTATTTT.

This chain joins TRBV29-1 and TRBJ1-1, with D maybe TRBD1 (6 bases). The CDR3 length is 13 residues. Germline values: CDR1 SQVTM, CDR2 ANQGSEA. V lost 6 bases, J lost 3 bases, and 14 bases lay in between. The CDR3 region is CSVYRVGYTEAFF. In DNA, the CDR3 is TGCAGCGTATACAGGGTTGGGTACACTGAAGCTTTCTTT.

V gene TRBV28 combines with J gene TRBJ1-5; the D gene is possibly TRBD1 (6 bases). This CDR3 comprises 15 residues. Trimming shortened V by 4 bases and J by 4 bases, and 14 bases separated the two germline ends. The germline gives CDR1 MDHEN, CDR2 SYDVKM. CDR3 nucleotide sequence: TGTGCCAGCAGTTACTCGGGGGGGCTTAATCAGCCCCAGCATTTT. Translating it yields CASSYSGGLNQPQHF. The full variable domain, completed using reference TRBV28 and TRBJ1-5, is DVKVTQSSRYLVKRTGEKVFLECVQDMDHENMFWYRQDPGLGLRLIYFSYDVKMKEKGDIPEGYSVSREKKERFSLILESASTNQTSMYLCASSYSGGLNQPQHFGDGTRLSIL.

The chain joins TRBV20-1 to TRBJ2-7; unclear D gene. CDR1 and CDR2 (germline): DFQATT, SNEGSKA (reference sequence). This CDR3 has 11 residues. Deletions cut 4 bases from V and 7 bases from J, with 11 bases between. The CDR3 DNA is TGCAGTGCTACCTCTAGTCGTGAGCAGTACTTC. It is translated as CSATSSREQYF.

V gene TRBV19 combines with J gene TRBJ2-7; perhaps TRBD2 as D (6 bases). This CDR3 spans 19 amino acids. V was shortened by 4 bases and J by 2 bases, with 27 bases between the two germline ends. Per germline, CDR1 LNHDA and CDR2 SQIVND (reference sequence). The CDR3 coding sequence is TGTGCCAGTAGTACCCGATCTACCAATGACGGAGGAGGGGCCTACGAGCAGTACTTC. This encodes CASSTRSTNDGGGAYEQYF.

This clone turned up a few times. The chain employs TRBV5-6 and TRBJ2-2; unclear D gene. The germline V and J ends were trimmed by 2 bases and 5 bases, with 4 bases remaining between them. CDR1 SGHDT and CDR2 YYEEEE come from the germline V gene. The CDR3 sequence is 12 residues long. CDR3 region: CASSFGTGELFF. CDR3 in DNA: TGTGCCAGCAGCTTCGGGACCGGGGAGCTGTTTTTT.

The chain has TRBV28 and TRBJ2-5; the D gene is possibly TRBD1 (6 bases). The CDR3 length is 14 residues. Trimming pared 5 bases from V and 2 bases from J, leaving 12 bases between. Germline V lookup: CDR1 MDHEN, CDR2 SYDVKM. The CDR3 loop is CASSLQGNQETQYF. The CDR3 coding sequence is TGTGCCAGCAGTCTACAGGGAAATCAAGAGACCCAGTACTTC.

The chain carries TRBV7-9 and TRBJ2-5; D perhaps matches TRBD2 (6 bases). V dropped 3 bases and J dropped 2 bases, with 10 bases sitting between them. The CDR3 contains 14 residues. CDR1 is SEHNR and CDR2 is FQNEAQ in the germline V gene (reference sequence). The CDR3 DNA is TGTGCCAGCAGCTTGGGACTGCAGCAAGAGACCCAGTACTTC. It yields the protein CASSLGLQQETQYF. Using reference TRBV7-9 and TRBJ2-5 for the parts outside the CDR3, the full variable domain is DTGVSQNPRHKITKRGQNVTFRCDPISEHNRLYWYRQTLGQGPEFLTYFQNEAQLEKSRLLSDRFSAERPKGSFSTLEIQRTEQGDSAMYLCASSLGLQQETQYFGPGTRLLVL.

This clone has more than one count but fewer than ten. In the same sample, other DNA sequences code for this CDR3. The chain is built from TRBV6-1 and TRBJ1-1; no reliable D call. Looked up from germline, CDR1 is MNHNS and CDR2 is SASEGT. V was pared by 3 bases and J by 1 base, with 6 bases between. The CDR3 consists of 13 residues. CDR3 DNA sequence: TGTGCCAGCAGTGAGGCAGAGAACACTGAAGCTTTCTTT. As protein: CASSEAENTEAFF.

V is TRBV5-1 and J is TRBJ2-7; 8 bases are a match to TRBD2. CDR1 and CDR2 (germline): SGHRS, YFSETQ. The V and J ends lost 0 bases and 5 bases, in that order; junction bases with no gene match: 4. CDR3 length: 14 amino acids. The CDR3 here is CASSLVSGGHEQYF. DNA of the CDR3: TGCGCCAGCAGCTTGGTGAGCGGGGGCCACGAGCAGTACTTC.

In its sample, this clone was seen once. This chain uses TRBV5-1 with TRBJ2-1; 11 nucleotides match TRBD2. Germline trimming cut 3 bases from V and 6 bases from J; bases unmatched to any gene: 5. Germline lookup yields CDR1 SGHRS and CDR2 YFSETQ. This CDR3 comprises 15 residues. The CDR3 is CASSYLAGGLNEQFF. The CDR3 coding sequence is TGCGCCAGCAGCTACTTAGCGGGAGGGCTCAATGAGCAGTTCTTC.

The chain joins TRBV28 to TRBJ2-7, with 9 bases lining up with TRBD1. V lost 8 bases, J lost 1 base, and 9 bases stayed unmatched. The CDR3 loop spans 15 amino acids. Germline values: CDR1 MDHEN, CDR2 SYDVKM. The chain's CDR3 is CASLFAGQGSYEQYF. CDR3 DNA: TGTGCCAGCCTTTTTGCGGGACAGGGATCCTACGAGCAGTACTTC.

The chain employs TRBV12-5 and TRBJ2-1; a possible D gene is TRBD1 (6 bases). Germline V lookup: CDR1 LGHNT, CDR2 FRNRAP. The length of the CDR3 is 15 residues. V was trimmed by 0 bases and J by 9 bases, leaving 15 bases between them. CDR3 bases: TGTGCTAGTGGTTTGGTACTCCGGACAGTCCGTGAGCAGTTCTTC. This translates into CASGLVLRTVREQFF. The whole variable domain, remainder taken from reference TRBV12-5 and TRBJ2-1, is DARVTQTPRHKVTEMGQEVTMRCQPILGHNTVFWYRQTMMQGLELLAYFRNRAPLDDSGMPKDRFSAEMPDATLATLKIQPSEPRDSAVYFCASGLVLRTVREQFFGPGTRLTVL.

V and J are TRBV7-6 and TRBJ2-1, with TRBD1 matching 10 bases. The CDR3 is made up of 17 amino acids. The germline V gene encodes CDR1 SGHVS and CDR2 FNYEAQ. The junction had 13 bases not matched to a gene; V was cut back by 5 bases and J by 6 bases. The chain's CDR3 is CASSTPIGTGALNEQFF. The CDR3 DNA reads as TGTGCCAGCAGCACACCTATCGGGACAGGGGCCCTCAATGAGCAGTTCTTC.

The genes are TRBV28 and TRBJ1-2, with 10 bases fitting TRBD1. V trimming: 9 bases; J trimming: 8 bases; junction bases outside the gene matches: 6. There are 12 residues in the CDR3. The germline V gene has CDR1 MDHEN and CDR2 SYDVKM. The CDR3 protein is CASLRTGGGYTF. CDR3 nucleotides: TGTGCCAGTTTAAGGACAGGGGGGGGCTACACCTTC.

The V gene is TRBV15, the J gene TRBJ1-3; D not certain. CDR3 length: 19 amino acids. The ends were cut back, 1 base at V and 0 bases at J, with 19 bases in the middle. In germline, CDR1 is LNHNV, CDR2 YYDKDF (reference sequence). The CDR3 bases are TGTGCCACCAGCAGAGGTCGGCTTGGAGGTCTCCGCTCTGGAAACACCATATATTTT. Its translation: CATSRGRLGGLRSGNTIYF.